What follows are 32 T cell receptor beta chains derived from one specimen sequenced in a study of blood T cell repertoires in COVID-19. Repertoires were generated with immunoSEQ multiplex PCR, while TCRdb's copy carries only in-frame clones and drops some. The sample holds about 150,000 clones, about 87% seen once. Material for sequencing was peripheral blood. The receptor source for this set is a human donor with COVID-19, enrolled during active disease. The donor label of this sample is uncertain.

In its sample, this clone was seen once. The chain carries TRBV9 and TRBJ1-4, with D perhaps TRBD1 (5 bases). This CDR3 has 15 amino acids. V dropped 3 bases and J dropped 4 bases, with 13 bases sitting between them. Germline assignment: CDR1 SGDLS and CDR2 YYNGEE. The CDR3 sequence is CASSGRWGGNEKLFF. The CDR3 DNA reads TGTGCCAGCAGCGGCCGGTGGGGGGGTAATGAAAAACTGTTTTTT.

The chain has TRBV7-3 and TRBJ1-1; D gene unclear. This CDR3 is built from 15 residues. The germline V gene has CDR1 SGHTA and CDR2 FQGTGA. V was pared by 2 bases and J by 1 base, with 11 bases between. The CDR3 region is CASSLGRLGNTEAFF. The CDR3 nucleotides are TGTGCCAGCAGCTTAGGGAGGCTGGGGAACACTGAAGCTTTCTTT.

This CDR3 reads CASSYGGESEAFF. For the CDR3, the DNA is TGTGCCAGCAGTTACGGGGGCGAATCGGAAGCTTTCTTT. The chain recombines TRBV6-6 with TRBJ1-1, with TRBD1 as a possible D gene (6 bases). The germline V gene encodes CDR1 MNHNY and CDR2 SVGAGI (reference sequence). V lost 2 bases to trimming and J lost 8 bases, with 12 bases between them. The CDR3 loop spans 13 amino acids.

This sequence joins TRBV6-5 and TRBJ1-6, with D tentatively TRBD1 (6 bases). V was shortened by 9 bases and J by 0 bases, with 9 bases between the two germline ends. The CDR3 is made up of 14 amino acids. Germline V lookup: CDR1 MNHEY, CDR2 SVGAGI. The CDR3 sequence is CASGQYSYNSPLHF. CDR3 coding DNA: TGTGCCAGTGGACAGTACTCCTATAATTCACCCCTCCACTTT.

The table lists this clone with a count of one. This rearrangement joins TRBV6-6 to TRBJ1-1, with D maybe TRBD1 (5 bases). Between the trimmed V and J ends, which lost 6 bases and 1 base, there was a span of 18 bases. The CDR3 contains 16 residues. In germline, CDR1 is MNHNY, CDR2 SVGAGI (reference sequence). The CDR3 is CASRGPVGEGNTEAFF. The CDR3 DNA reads TGTGCCAGCAGGGGGCCCGTCGGGGAGGGGAACACTGAAGCTTTCTTT.

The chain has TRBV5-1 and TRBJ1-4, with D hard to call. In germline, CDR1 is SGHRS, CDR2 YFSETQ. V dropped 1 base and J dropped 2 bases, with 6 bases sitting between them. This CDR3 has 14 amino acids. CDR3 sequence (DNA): TGCGCCAGCAGCTTGTCACAGACTAATGAAAAACTGTTTTTT. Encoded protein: CASSLSQTNEKLFF.

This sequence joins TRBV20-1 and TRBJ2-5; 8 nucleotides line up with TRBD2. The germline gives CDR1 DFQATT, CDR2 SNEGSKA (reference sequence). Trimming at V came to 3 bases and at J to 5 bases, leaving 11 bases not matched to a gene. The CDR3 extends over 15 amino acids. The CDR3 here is CSASSTGGPWETQYF. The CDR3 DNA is TGCAGTGCTAGTTCCACGGGGGGGCCGTGGGAGACCCAGTACTTC.

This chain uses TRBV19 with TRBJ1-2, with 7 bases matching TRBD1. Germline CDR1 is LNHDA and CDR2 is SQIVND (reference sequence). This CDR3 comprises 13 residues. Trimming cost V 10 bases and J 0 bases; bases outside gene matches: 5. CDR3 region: CATRDRPNYGYTF. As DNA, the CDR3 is TGTGCCACCAGGGACAGACCTAACTATGGCTACACCTTC.

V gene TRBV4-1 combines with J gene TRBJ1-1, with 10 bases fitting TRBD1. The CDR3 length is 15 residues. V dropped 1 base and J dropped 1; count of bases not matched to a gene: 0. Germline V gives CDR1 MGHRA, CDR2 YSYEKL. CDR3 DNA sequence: TGCGCCAGCAGCCAAGGGGACAGGGGGAACACTGAAGCTTTCTTT. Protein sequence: CASSQGDRGNTEAFF.

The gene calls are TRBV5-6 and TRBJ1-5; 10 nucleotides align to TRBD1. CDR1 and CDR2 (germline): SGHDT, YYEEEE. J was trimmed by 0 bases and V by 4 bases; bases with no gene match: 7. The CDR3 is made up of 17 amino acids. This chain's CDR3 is CASSRMDRGFSNQPQHF. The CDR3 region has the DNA TGTGCCAGCAGCCGTATGGACAGGGGGTTTAGCAATCAGCCCCAGCATTTT.

Written as DNA, the CDR3 is TGTGCCAGCAGCCAATGGACAACAGGGGGATCATTTGGTTACACTGAAGCTTTCTTT. Encoded protein: CASSQWTTGGSFGYTEAFF. This chain uses TRBV5-6 with TRBJ1-1; 8 bases are shared with TRBD1. Trimming removed 4 bases from V and 3 bases from J; junction bases left unmatched: 20. The CDR3 runs to 19 residues. Germline CDR1 is SGHDT and CDR2 is YYEEEE. Using reference TRBV5-6 and TRBJ1-1 for the parts outside the CDR3, the full variable domain is DAGVTQSPTHLIKTRGQQVTLRCSPKSGHDTVSWYQQALGQGPQFIFQYYEEEERQRGNFPDRFSGHQFPNYSSELNVNALLLGDSALYLCASSQWTTGGSFGYTEAFFGQGTRLTVV.

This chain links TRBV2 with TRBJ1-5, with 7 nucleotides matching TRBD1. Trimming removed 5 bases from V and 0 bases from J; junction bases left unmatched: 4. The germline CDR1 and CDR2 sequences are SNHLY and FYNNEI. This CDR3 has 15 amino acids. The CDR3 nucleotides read TGTGCCAGCAGTCAGGGGACAGTTAGCAATCAGCCCCAGCATTTT. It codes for CASSQGTVSNQPQHF.

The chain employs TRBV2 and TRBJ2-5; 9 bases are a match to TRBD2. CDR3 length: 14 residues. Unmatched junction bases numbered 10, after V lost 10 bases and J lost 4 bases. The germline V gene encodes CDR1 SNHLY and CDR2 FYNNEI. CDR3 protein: CATKPGLARETQYF. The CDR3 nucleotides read TGTGCCACCAAACCGGGACTAGCCAGAGAGACCCAGTACTTC.

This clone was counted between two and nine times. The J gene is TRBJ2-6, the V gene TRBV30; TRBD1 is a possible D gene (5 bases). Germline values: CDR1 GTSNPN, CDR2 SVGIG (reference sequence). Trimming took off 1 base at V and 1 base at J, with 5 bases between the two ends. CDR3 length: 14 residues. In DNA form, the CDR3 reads TGTGCCTGGAGTGAGGGGTCTGGGGCCAACGTCCTGACTTTC. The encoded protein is CAWSEGSGANVLTF.

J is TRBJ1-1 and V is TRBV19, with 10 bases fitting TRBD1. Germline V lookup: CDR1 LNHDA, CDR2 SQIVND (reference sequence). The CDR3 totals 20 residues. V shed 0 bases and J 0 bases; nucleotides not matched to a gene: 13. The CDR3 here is CASSIDGGTGVGWVNTEAFF. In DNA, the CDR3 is TGTGCCAGTAGTATAGATGGTGGGACAGGGGTTGGATGGGTGAACACTGAAGCTTTCTTT.

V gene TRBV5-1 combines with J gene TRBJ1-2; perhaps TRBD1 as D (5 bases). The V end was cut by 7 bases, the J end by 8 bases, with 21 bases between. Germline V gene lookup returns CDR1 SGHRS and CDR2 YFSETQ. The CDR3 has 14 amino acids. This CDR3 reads CASRNNGGSYGYTF. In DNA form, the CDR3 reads TGCGCCAGCCGCAACAACGGGGGGTCTTACGGCTACACCTTC.

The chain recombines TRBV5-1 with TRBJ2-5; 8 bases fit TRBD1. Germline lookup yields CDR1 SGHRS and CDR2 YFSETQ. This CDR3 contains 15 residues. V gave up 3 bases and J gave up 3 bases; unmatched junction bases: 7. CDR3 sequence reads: CASSSDRASEETQYF. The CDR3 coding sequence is TGCGCCAGCAGCTCGGACAGGGCCTCGGAAGAGACCCAGTACTTC.

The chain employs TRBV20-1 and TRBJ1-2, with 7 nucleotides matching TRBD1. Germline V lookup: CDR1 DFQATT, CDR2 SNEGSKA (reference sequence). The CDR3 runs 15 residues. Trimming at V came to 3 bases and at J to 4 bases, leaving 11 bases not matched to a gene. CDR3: CSASRGQGDSYGYTF. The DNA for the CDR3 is TGCAGTGCTAGTAGGGGGCAGGGTGATTCCTATGGCTACACCTTC.

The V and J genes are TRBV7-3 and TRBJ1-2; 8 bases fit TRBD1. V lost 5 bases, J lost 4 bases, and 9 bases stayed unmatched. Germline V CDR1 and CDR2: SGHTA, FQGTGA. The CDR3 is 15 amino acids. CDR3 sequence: CASSLEQGDAYGYTF. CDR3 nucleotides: TGTGCCAGCAGCCTGGAACAGGGGGACGCCTATGGCTACACCTTC.

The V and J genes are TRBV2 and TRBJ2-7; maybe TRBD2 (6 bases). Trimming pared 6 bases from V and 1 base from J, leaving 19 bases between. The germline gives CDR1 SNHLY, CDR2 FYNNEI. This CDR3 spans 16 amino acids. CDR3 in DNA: TGTGCCAGCAGCGCGGAGGGACTTATCGTTTCCTACGAGCAGTACTTC. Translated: CASSAEGLIVSYEQYF.

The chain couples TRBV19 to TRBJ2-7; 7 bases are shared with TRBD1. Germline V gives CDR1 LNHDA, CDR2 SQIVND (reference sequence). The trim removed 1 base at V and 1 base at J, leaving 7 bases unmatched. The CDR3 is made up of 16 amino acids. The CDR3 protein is CASSIGPWGQSYEQYF. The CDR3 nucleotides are TGTGCCAGTAGTATAGGCCCTTGGGGACAGTCCTACGAGCAGTACTTC.

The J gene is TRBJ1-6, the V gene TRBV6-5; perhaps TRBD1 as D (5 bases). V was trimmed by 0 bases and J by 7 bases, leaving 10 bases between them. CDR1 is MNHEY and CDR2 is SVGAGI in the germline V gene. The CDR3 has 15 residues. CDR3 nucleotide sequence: TGTGCCAGCAGTTACTCCGGGACTGAAAATTCACCCCTCCACTTT. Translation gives CASSYSGTENSPLHF.

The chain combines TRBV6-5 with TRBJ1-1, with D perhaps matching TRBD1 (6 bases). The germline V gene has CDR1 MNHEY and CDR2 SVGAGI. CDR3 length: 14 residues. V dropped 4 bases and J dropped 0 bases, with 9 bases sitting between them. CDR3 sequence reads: CASSLGDMNTEAFF. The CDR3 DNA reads TGTGCCAGCAGTTTGGGGGACATGAACACTGAAGCTTTCTTT.

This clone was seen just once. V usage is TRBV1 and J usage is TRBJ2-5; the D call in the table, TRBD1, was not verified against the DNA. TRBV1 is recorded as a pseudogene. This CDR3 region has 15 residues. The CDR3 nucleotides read TGCACCAGCAGCCAAGATGACAGGGTGCAGGAGACCCAGTACTTC. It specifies CTSSQDDRVQETQYF.

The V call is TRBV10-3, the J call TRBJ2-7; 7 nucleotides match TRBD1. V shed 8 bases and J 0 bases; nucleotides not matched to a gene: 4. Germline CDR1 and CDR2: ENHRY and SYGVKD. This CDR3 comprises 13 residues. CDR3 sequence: CAICRDSSYEQYF. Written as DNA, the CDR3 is TGTGCCATCTGTCGGGACAGCTCCTACGAGCAGTACTTC.

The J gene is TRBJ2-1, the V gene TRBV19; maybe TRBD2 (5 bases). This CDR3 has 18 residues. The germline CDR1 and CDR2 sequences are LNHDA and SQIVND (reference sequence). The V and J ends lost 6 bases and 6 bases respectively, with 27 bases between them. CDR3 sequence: CASRPIGRTRTTGNEQFF. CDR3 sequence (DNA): TGTGCCAGTAGACCTATAGGGAGAACCCGAACTACGGGCAATGAGCAGTTCTTC.

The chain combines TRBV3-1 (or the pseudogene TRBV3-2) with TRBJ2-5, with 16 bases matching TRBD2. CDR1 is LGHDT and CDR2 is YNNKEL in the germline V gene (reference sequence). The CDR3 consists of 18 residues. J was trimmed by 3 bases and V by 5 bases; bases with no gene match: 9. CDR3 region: CASSGTSGGAAGEETQYF. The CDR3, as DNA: TGTGCCAGCAGCGGGACTAGCGGGGGGGCGGCTGGGGAAGAGACCCAGTACTTC.

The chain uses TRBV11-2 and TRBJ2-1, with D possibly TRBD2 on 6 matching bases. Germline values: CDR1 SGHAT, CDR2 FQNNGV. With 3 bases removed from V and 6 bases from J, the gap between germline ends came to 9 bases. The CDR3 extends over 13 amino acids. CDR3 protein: CASSFGGANEQFF. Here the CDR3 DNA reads TGTGCCAGCAGCTTTGGCGGGGCCAATGAGCAGTTCTTC.

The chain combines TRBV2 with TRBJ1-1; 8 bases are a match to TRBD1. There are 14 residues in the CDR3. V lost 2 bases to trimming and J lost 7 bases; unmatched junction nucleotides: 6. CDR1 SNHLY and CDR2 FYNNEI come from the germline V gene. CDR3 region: CASSENPGQVEAFF. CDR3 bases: TGTGCCAGCAGTGAAAACCCGGGACAGGTTGAAGCTTTCTTT.

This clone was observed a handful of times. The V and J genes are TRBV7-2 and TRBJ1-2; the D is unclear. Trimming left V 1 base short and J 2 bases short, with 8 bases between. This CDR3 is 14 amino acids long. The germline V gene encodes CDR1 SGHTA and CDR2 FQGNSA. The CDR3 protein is CASSLEPGNYGYTF. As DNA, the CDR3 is TGTGCCAGCAGCTTAGAACCAGGCAACTATGGCTACACCTTC.

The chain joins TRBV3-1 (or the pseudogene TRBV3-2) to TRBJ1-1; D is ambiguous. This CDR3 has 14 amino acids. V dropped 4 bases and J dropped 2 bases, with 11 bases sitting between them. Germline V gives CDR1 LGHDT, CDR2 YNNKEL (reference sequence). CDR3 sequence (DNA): TGTGCCAGCAGCCGTCCCGGACTTAACACTGAAGCTTTCTTT. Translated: CASSRPGLNTEAFF.

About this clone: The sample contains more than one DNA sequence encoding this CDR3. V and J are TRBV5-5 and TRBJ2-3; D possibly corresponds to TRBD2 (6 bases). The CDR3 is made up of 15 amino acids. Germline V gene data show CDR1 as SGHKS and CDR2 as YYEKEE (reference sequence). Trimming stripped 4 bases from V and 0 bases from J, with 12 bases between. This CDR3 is CASSLPGGSTDTQYF. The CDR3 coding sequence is TGTGCCAGCAGCCTCCCTGGGGGGAGCACAGATACGCAGTATTTT.